This T cell receptor beta chain stems from a study of neurological immune-mediated disorders. TCRdb processed the 5' RACE reads anew with MiXCR; each CDR3 protein has one entry. The table shows tens of thousands of distinct CDR3 sequences, with under 3.5% occurring only once. The study's findings and limits: HTLV-1-associated myelopathy displayed the greatest TCR clonal expansion, and multiple sclerosis exhibited the smallest, lower than that of healthy controls.

This clonotype was recorded at least ten times. Its antigen is as yet unknown. The source material was PBMCs. The sequence was obtained from a woman between 50 and 59 years old with multiple sclerosis.

The DNA for the CDR3 is TGTGCCAGCAGAGGTCAAACCAATGAGCAGTTCTTC. It translates to CASRGQTNEQFF. The V gene is TRBV28, the J gene TRBJ2-1, with D unclear. CDR1 MDHEN and CDR2 SYDVKM come from the germline V gene. CDR3 length: 12 amino acids. Trimming took off 6 bases at V and 6 bases at J, with 9 bases between the two ends.